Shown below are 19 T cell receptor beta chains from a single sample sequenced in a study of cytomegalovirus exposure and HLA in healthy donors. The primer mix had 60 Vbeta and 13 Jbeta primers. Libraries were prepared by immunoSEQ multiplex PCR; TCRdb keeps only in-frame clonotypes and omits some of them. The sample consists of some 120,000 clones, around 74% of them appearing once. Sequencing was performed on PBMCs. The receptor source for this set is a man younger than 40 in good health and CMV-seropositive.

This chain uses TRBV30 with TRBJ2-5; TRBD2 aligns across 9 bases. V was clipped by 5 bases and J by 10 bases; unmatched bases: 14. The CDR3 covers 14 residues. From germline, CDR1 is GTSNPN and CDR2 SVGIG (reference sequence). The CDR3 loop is CAWDKGAAGGNQYF. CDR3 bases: TGTGCCTGGGACAAAGGGGCAGCGGGGGGTAACCAGTACTTC.

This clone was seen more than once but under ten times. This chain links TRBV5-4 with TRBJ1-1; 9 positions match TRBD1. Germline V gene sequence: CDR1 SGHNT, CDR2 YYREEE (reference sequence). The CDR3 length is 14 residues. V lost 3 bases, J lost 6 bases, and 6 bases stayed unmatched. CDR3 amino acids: CASSWDRELSEAFF. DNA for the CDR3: TGTGCCAGCAGCTGGGACAGGGAATTGTCTGAAGCTTTCTTT.

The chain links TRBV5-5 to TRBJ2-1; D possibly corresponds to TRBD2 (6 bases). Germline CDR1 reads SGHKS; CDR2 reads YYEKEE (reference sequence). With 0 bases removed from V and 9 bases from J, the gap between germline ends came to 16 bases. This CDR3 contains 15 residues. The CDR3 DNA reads TGTGCCAGCAGCTTGGTGAGTCGGGGGTCGGGTGAGCAGTTCTTC. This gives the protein CASSLVSRGSGEQFF.

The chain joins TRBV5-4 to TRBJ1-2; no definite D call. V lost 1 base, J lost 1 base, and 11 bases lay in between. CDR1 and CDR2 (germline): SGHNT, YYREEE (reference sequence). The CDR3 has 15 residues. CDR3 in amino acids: CASSLSGVVNYGYTF. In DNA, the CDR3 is TGTGCCAGCAGCTTGTCCGGGGTGGTTAACTATGGCTACACCTTC. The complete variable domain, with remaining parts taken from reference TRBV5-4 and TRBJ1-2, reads ETGVTQSPTHLIKTRGQQVTLRCSSQSGHNTVSWYQQALGQGPQFIFQYYREEENGRGNFPPRFSGLQFPNYSSELNVNALELDDSALYLCASSLSGVVNYGYTFGSGTRLTVV.

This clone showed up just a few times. The CDR3 DNA reads as TGTGCCAGCAGCCCCACAGGGATGGGGACCGGGGAGCTGTTTTTT. It encodes CASSPTGMGTGELFF. The chain has TRBV6-6 and TRBJ2-2, with D possibly TRBD1 on 6 matching bases. V was cut by 6 bases and J by 5 bases, with 16 bases left in between. CDR1 MNHNY and CDR2 SVGAGI come from the germline V gene (reference sequence). This CDR3 has 15 residues.

CDR3 sequence: CASRRQDYGYTF. In DNA, the CDR3 is TGTGCCAGCCGACGACAGGACTATGGCTACACCTTC. The genes are TRBV9 and TRBJ1-2; perhaps TRBD1 as D (6 bases). Looked up from germline, CDR1 is SGDLS and CDR2 is YYNGEE. V lost 7 bases and J lost 3, with 10 bases in between. The CDR3 loop spans 12 amino acids.

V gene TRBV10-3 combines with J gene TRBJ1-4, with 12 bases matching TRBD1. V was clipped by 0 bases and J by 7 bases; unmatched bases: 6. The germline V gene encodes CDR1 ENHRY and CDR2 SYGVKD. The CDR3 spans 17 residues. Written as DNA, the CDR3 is TGTGCCATCAGTGAGTCCGGGACAGGGGGCGGAGGTGAAAAACTGTTTTTT. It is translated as CAISESGTGGGGEKLFF.

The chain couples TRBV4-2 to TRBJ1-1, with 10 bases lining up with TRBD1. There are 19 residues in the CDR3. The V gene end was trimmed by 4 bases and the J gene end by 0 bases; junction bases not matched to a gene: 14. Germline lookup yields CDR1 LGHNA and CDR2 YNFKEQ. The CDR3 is CASSRRGLRTGGLNTEAFF. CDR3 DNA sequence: TGTGCCAGCAGCCGACGTGGGCTTAGGACAGGGGGTTTGAACACTGAAGCTTTCTTT.

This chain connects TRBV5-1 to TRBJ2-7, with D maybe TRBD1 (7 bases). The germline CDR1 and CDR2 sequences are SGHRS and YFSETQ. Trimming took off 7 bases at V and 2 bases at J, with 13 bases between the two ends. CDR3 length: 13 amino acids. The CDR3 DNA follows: TGCGCCAGCGGGCAGGGGGGACCCTACGAGCAGTACTTC. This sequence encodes CASGQGGPYEQYF. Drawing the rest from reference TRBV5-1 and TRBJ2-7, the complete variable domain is KAGVTQTPRYLIKTRGQQVTLSCSPISGHRSVSWYQQTPGQGLQFLFEYFSETQRNKGNFPGRFSGRQFSNSRSEMNVSTLELGDSALYLCASGQGGPYEQYFGPGTRLTVT.

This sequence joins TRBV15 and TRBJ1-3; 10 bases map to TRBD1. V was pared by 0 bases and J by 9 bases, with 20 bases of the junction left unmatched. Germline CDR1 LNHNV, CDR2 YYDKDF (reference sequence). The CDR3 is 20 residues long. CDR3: CATSRDPWDRDRGPRGTIYF. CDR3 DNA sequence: TGTGCCACCAGCAGAGATCCATGGGACCGGGACAGGGGCCCCCGGGGCACCATATATTTT.

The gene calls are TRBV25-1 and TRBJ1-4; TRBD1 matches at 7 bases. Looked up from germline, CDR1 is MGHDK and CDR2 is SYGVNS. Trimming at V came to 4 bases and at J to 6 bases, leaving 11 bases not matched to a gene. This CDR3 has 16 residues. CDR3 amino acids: CASSAFQTGPDEKLFF. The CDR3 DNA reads TGTGCCAGCAGTGCTTTTCAGACAGGGCCGGATGAAAAACTGTTTTTT.

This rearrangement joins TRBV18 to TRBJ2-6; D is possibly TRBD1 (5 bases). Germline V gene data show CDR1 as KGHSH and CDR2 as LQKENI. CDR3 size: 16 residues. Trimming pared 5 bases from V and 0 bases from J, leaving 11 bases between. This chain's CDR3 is CASSANQGSGANVLTF. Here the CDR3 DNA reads TGTGCCAGCTCAGCGAATCAGGGCTCTGGGGCCAACGTCCTGACTTTC.

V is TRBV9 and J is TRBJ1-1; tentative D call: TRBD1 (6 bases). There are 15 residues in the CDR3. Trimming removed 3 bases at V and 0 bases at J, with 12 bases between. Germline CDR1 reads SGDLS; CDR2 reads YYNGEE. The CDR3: CASSATGTMNTEAFF. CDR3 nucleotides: TGTGCCAGCAGCGCCACAGGGACGATGAACACTGAAGCTTTCTTT.

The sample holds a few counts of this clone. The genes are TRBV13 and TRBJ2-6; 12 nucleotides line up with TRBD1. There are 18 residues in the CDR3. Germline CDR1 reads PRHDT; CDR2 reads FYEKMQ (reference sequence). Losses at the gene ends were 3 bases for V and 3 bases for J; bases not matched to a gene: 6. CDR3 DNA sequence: TGTGCCAGCAGCTTTCTGGGACAGGGGGCTGGTGGGGCCAACGTCCTGACTTTC. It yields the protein CASSFLGQGAGGANVLTF. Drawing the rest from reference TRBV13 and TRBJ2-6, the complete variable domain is AAGVIQSPRHLIKEKRETATLKCYPIPRHDTVYWYQQGPGQDPQFLISFYEKMQSDKGSIPDRFSAQQFSDYHSELNMSSLELGDSALYFCASSFLGQGAGGANVLTFGAGSRLTVL.

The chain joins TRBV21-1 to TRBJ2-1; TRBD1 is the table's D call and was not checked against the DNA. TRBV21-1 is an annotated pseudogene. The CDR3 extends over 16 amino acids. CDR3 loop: CASSKWIQVPYNEQFF. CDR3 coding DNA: TGTGCCAGCAGCAAATGGATACAGGTCCCCTACAATGAGCAGTTCTTC.

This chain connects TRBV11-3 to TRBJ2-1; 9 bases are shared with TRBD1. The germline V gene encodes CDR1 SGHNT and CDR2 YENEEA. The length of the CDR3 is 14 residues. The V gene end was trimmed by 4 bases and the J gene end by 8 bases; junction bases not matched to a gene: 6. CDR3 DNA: TGTGCCAGCAGCTCGACGGACAGGGGCCATGAGCAGTTCTTC. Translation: CASSSTDRGHEQFF.

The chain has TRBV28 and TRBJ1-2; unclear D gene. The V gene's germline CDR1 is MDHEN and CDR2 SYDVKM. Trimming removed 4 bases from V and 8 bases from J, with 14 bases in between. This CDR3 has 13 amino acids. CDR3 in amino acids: CASSSGDRGGYTF. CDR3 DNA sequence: TGTGCCAGCAGTTCCGGCGACCGCGGGGGCTACACCTTC.

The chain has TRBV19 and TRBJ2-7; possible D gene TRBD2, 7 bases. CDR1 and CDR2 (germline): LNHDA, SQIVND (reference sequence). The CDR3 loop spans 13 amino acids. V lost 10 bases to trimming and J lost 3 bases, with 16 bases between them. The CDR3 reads CATRGGVHYEQYF. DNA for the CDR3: TGTGCCACCAGAGGGGGGGTCCACTACGAGCAGTACTTC.

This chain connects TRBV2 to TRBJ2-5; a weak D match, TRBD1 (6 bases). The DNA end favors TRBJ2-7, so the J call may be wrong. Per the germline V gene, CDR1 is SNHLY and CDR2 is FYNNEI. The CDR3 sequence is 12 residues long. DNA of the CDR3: TGTGCCGCAAGAGGACAGCCTGACGAGCAGTACTTC. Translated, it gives CAARGQPDEQYF.